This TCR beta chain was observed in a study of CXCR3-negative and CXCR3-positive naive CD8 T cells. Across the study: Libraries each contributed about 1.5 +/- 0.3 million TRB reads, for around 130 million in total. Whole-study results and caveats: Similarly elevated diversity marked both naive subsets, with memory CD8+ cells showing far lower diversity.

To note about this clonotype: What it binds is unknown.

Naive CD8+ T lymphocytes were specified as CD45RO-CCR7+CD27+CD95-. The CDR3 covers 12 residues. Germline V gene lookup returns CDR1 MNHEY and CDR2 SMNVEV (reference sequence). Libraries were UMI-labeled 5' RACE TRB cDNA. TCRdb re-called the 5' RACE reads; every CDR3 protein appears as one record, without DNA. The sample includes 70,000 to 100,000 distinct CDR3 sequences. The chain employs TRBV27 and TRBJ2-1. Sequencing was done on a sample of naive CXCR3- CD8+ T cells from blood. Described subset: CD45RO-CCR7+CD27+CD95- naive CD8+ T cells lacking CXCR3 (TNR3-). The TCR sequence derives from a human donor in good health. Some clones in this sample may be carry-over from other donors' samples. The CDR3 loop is CASSPTYNEQFF.